This T cell receptor beta chain stems from a study of OX40 agonist ivuxolimab in advanced cancers. Study-wide context: The costimulatory receptor OX40 (CD134) was targeted by ivuxolimab, a fully human IgG2 agonistic monoclonal antibody. The paper reports the monotherapy dose-escalation portion (N of about 47 patients) of the phase I ivuxolimab trial. Prior anti-PD-1, anti-PD-L1 or anti-CTLA-4 therapy was permitted, and 40% of dose-escalation patients had received checkpoint inhibitors. Three dose-escalation patients achieved partial responses, one with hepatocellular carcinoma and two with cutaneous melanoma. Peripheral TCRbeta sequencing was intended to test whether TCR sequence diversity was altered and clonal T-cell expansion was caused by ivuxolimab. Intravenous ivuxolimab was administered to patients every 2 weeks at six dose levels: 0.01, 0.1, 0.3, 1.5, 3 and 10 mg/kg. In the dose-escalation cohort, 82.7% of patients were male, and the mean age was around 60 years, with a range of about 23 to 85. Of the roughly 54 patients in dose escalation, about 20 had hepatocellular carcinoma, around 15 had melanoma, 9 had renal cell carcinoma and 9 had head and neck cancer.

At the junction V is shortened by 0 bases and J by 4 bases; bases outside the gene matches: 1. Including the terminal cysteine and phenylalanine, the CDR3 comprises 16 residues. Of all the DNA, just the CDR3 is kept, 48 bases in frame from base 1. The germline V gene gives CDR1 as SGDLS and CDR2 as YYNGEE. To sequence the TCRbeta CDR3 region, genomic DNA was isolated from the sorted cells. The immunoSEQ Assay was used for sequencing of TCRbeta CDR3 regions. The immuneACCESS repertoire file appears here via TCRdb, limited to in-frame rearrangements. These files lack a portion of the clones; in checked studies, under half of the deficit traces to unresolved V genes, and the cause of the others is not known. Here the sample has around 99,000 clones; approximately 89% occur a single time. Roughly 1.2% of the sample goes to the ten largest clones. Patients with autoimmune disease history or receiving systemic immunosuppression were excluded from the trial. Peripheral blood for TCR sequencing was collected from all dose cohorts at baseline, on cycle 4 day 1, and on cycle 7 day 1. Samples were obtained from an open-label, multicenter, first-in-human phase I dose-escalation trial of ivuxolimab. The trial enrolled adults with locally advanced or metastatic head and neck squamous cell, hepatocellular, melanoma or renal cell carcinoma. Before TCR sequencing, CD4+ and CD8+ T cells were separately sorted from peripheral blood.

Points the paper makes about the study in general: Antigen specificity was not determined for the clonally expanded peripheral T cells. After ivuxolimab, more expanded clones were found on average in CD8+ T cells than in CD4+ T cells. Low levels of normalized T-cell clonal expansion were also seen in some patients who did not respond. At doses of 0.1 to 3.0 mg/kg, clonal expansion of both CD4+ and CD8+ blood T cells was observed from baseline to week 6. In the 0.1-3.0 mg/kg groups, partial responders had among the lowest normalized peripheral clonal expansion, particularly in CD8+ T cells.

Points on this clone: Its binding antigen is unknown. Base qualities are missing; no much larger clone stands one base away.

Recombination connected TRBV9 to TRBJ2-2; TRBD2 aligns with 12 central bases. The source is an adult with an advanced solid tumor such as melanoma, head and neck, liver or kidney cancer. This material consisted of CD4+ or CD8+ T cells sorted from blood, taken in a trial of the OX40 agonist ivuxolimab. The bases read TGTGCCAGCAGCGTAGGACTAGCGGGAGCCACCGGGGAGCTGTTTTTT. It encodes CASSVGLAGATGELFF.